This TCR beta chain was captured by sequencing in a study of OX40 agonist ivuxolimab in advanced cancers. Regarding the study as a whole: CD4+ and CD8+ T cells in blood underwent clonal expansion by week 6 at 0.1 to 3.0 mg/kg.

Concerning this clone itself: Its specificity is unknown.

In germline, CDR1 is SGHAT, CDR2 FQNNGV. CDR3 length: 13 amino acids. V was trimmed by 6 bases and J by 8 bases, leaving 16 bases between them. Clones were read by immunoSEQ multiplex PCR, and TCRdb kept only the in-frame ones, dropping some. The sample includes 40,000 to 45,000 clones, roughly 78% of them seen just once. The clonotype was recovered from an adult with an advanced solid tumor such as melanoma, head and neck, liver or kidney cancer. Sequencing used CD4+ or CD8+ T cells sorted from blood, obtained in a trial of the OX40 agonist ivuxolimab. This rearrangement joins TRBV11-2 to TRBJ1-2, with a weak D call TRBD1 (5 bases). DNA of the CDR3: TGTGCCAGCAGACCCGGGACCCTTGGAGGCTACACCTTC. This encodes CASRPGTLGGYTF.